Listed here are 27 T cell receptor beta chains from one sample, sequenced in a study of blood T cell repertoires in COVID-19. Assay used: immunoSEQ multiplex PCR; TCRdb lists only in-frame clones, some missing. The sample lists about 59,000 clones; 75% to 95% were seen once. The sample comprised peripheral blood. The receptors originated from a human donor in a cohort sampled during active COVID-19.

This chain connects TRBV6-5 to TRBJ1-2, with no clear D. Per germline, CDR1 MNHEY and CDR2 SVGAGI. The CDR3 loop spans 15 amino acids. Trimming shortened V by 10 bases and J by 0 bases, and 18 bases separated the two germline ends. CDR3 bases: TGTGCCACCCTGAAGTCCGGGGAAGCTAACTATGGCTACACCTTC. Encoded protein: CATLKSGEANYGYTF.

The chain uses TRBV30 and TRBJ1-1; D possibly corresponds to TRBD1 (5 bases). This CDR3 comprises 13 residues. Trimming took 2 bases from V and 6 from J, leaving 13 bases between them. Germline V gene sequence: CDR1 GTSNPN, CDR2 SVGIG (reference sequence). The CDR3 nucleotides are TGTGCCTGGAGTTTCCGACAGACCTCTGAAGCTTTCTTT. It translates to CAWSFRQTSEAFF. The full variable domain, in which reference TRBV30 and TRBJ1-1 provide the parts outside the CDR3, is SQTIHQWPATLVQPVGSPLSLECTVEGTSNPNLYWYRQAAGRGLQLLFYSVGIGQISSEVPQNLSASRPQDRQFILSSKKLLLSDSGFYLCAWSFRQTSEAFFGQGTRLTVV.

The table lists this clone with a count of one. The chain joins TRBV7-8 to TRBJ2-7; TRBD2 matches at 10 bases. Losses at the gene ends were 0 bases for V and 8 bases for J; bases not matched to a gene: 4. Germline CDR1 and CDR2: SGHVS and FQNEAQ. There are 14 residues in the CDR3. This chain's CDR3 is CASSLAELAGKQYF. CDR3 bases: TGTGCCAGCAGCTTAGCAGAACTAGCGGGGAAGCAGTACTTC. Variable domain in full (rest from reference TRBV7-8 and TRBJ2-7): GAGVSQSPRYKVAKRGQDVALRCDPISGHVSLFWYQQALGQGPEFLTYFQNEAQLDKSGLPSDRFFAERPEGSVSTLKIQRTQQEDSAVYLCASSLAELAGKQYFGPGTRLTVT.

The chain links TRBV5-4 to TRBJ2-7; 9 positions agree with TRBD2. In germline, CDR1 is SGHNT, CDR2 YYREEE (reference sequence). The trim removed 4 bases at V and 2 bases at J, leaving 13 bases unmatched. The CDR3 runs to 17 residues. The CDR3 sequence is CASSRAFGLASTYEQYF. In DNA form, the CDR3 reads TGTGCCAGCAGCCGGGCCTTCGGACTAGCGAGTACCTACGAGCAGTACTTC.

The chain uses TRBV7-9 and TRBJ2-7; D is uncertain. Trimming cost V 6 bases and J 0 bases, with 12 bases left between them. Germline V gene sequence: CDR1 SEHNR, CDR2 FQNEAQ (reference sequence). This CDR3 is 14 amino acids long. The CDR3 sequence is CASSPRGNSYEQYF. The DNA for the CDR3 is TGTGCCAGCAGTCCTCGAGGTAACTCCTACGAGCAGTACTTC.

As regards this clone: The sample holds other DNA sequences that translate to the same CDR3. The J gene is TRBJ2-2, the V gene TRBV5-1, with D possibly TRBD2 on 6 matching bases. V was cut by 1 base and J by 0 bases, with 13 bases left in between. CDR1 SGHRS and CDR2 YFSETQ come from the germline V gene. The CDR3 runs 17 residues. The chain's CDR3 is CASSLRGGGSNTGELFF. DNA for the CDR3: TGCGCCAGCAGCTTGCGAGGTGGGGGGTCGAACACCGGGGAGCTGTTTTTT.

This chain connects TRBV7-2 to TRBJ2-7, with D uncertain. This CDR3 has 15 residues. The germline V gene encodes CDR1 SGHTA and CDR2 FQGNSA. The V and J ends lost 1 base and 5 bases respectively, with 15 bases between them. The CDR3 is CASSLGRLTAHEQYF. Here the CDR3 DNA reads TGTGCCAGCAGCTTAGGGCGGCTAACTGCCCACGAGCAGTACTTC.

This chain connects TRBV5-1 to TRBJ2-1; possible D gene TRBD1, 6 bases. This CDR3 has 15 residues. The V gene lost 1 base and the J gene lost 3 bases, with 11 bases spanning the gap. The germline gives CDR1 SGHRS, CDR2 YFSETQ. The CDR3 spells CASSLQGSIYNEQFF. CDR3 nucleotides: TGCGCCAGCAGCTTGCAGGGGTCGATCTACAATGAGCAGTTCTTC.

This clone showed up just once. The CDR3 loop is CASSGVGGGTEAFF. CDR3 DNA: TGTGCCAGCAGCGGGGTAGGGGGCGGCACTGAAGCTTTCTTT. V is TRBV5-4 and J is TRBJ1-1; the match to TRBD1 covers 7 bases. The CDR3 covers 14 residues. V lost 4 bases to trimming and J lost 4 bases; unmatched junction nucleotides: 7. Germline V CDR1 and CDR2: SGHNT, YYREEE (reference sequence).

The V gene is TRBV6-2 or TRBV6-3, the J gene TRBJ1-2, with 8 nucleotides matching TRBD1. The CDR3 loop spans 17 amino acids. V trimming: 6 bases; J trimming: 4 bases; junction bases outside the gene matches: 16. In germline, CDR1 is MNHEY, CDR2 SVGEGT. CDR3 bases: TGTGCCAGCAGCGACCGTATTACAGGGACAGGTGGCTATGGCTACACCTTC. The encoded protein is CASSDRITGTGGYGYTF.

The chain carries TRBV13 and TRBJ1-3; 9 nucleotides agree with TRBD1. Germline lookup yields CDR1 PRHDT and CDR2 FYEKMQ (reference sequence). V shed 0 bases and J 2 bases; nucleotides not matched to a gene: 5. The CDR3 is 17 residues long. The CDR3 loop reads CASSLGPGTGTGNTIYF. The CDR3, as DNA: TGTGCCAGCAGCTTAGGCCCCGGGACAGGGACTGGAAACACCATATATTTT. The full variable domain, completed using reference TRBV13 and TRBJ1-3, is AAGVIQSPRHLIKEKRETATLKCYPIPRHDTVYWYQQGPGQDPQFLISFYEKMQSDKGSIPDRFSAQQFSDYHSELNMSSLELGDSALYFCASSLGPGTGTGNTIYFGEGSWLTVV.

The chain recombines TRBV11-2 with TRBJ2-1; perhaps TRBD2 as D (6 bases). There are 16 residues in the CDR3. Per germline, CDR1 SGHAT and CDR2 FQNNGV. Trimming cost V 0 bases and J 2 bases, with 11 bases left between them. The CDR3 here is CASSLDGGPPYNEQFF. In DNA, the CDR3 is TGTGCCAGCAGCTTAGACGGAGGGCCCCCCTACAATGAGCAGTTCTTC.

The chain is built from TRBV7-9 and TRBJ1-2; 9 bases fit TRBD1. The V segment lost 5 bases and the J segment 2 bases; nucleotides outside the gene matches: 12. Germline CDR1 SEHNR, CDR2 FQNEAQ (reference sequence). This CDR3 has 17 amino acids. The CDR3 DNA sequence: TGTGCCAGCAGCCCGCGGACAGGGGCGAACTCAAACTATGGCTACACCTTC. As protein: CASSPRTGANSNYGYTF.

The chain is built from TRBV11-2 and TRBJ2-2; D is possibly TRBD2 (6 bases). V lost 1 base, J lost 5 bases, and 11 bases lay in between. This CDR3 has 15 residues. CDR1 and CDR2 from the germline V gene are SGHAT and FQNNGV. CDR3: CASSLGLARTGELFF. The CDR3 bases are TGTGCCAGCAGCTTAGGGCTAGCGCGGACCGGGGAGCTGTTTTTT.

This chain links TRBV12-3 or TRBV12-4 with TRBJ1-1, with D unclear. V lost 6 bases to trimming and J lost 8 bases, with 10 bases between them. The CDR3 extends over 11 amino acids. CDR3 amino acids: CASRAVKEAFF. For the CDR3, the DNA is TGTGCCAGCAGGGCCGTGAAAGAAGCTTTCTTT.

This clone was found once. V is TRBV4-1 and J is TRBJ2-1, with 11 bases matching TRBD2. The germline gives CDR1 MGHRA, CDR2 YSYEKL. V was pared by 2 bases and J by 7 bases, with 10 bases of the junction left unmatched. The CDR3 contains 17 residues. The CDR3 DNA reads TGCGCCAGCAGCCAACTCTCGACTAGCGGGGAGTTTAATGAGCAGTTCTTC. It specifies CASSQLSTSGEFNEQFF.

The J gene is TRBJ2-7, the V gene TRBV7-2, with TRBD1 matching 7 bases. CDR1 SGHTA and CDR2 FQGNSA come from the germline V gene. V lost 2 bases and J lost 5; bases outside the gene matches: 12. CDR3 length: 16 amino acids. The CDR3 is CASSLLWGQGVNEQYF. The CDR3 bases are TGTGCCAGCAGCTTACTCTGGGGGCAGGGGGTTAACGAGCAGTACTTC.

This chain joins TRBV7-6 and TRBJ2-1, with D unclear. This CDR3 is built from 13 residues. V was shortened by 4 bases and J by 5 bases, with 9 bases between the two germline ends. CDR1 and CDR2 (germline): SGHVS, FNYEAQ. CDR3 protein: CASSSELNNEQFF. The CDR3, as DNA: TGTGCCAGCAGCTCCGAGCTAAACAATGAGCAGTTCTTC.

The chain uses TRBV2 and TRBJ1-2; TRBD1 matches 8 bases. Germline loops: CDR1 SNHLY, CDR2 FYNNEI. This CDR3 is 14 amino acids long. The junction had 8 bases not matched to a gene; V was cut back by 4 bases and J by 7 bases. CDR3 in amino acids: CASSGRQGTAGYTF. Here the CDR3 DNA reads TGTGCCAGCAGTGGAAGACAGGGGACAGCTGGCTACACCTTC.

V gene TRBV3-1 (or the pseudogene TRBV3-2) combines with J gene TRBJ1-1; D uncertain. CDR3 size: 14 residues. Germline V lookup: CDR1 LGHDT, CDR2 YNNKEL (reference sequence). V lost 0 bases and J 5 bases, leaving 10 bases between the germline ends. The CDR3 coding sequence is TGTGCCAGCAGCCAAGATTATGCGGGGACTGAAGCTTTCTTT. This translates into CASSQDYAGTEAFF.

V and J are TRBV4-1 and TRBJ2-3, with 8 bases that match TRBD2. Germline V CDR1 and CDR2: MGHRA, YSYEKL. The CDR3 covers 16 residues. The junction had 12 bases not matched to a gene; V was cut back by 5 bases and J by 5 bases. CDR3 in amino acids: CASSGPGLVAEDTQYF. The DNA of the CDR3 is TGCGCCAGCAGCGGCCCGGGACTAGTGGCTGAAGATACGCAGTATTTT.

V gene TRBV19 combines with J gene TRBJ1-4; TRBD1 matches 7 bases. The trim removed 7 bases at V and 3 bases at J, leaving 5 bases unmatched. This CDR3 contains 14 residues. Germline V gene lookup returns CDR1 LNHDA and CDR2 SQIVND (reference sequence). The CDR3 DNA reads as TGTGCCAGTAAGACCGGGACAGCTAATGAAAAACTGTTTTTT. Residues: CASKTGTANEKLFF.

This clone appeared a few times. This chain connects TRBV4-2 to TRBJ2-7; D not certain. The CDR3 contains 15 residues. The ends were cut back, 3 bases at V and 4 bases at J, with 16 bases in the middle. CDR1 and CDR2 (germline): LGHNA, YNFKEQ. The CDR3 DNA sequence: TGTGCCAGCAGCCACACGAGTGCTGATCCATACGAGCAGTACTTC. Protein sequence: CASSHTSADPYEQYF.

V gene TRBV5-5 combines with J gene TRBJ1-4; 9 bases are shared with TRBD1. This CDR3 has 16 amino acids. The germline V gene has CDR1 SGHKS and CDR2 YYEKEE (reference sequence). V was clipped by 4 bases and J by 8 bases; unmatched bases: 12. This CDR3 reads CASSPSGGTGLEKLFF. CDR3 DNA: TGTGCCAGCAGCCCCAGCGGTGGGACAGGGCTAGAAAAACTGTTTTTT.

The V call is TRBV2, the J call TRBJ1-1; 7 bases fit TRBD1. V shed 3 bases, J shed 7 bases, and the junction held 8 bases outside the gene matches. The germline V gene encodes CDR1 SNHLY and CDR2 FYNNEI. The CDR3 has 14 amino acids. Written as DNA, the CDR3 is TGTGCCAGCAGTGATACAGGGGACAGAATTGAAGCTTTCTTT. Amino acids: CASSDTGDRIEAFF.

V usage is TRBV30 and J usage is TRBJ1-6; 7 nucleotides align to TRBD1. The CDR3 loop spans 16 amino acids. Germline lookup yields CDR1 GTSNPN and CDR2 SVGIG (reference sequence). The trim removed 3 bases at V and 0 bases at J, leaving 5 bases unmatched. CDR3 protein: CAWRKGQSSYNSPLHF. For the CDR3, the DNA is TGTGCCTGGAGAAAGGGACAGAGCTCCTATAATTCACCCCTCCACTTT.

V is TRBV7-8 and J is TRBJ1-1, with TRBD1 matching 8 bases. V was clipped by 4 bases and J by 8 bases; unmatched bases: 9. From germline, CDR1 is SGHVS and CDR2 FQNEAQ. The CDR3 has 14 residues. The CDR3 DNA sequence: TGTGCCAGCAGCTCATGGGACAGGCCGCCGGAAGCTTTCTTT. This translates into CASSSWDRPPEAFF.